The rows below give T cell receptor beta chains drawn from one sample of a study of T cells in Graves' hyperthyroidism and ophthalmopathy. TCRdb called the multiplex PCR reads again in MiXCR, with one record for every CDR3 protein. This table has about 400,000 distinct CDR3 sequences, 14% to 15% appearing once. Sequenced material: blood. These receptors all come from a woman aged 25 to 39 with Graves' hyperthyroidism. CDR3s include the opening cysteine and the closing phenylalanine or tryptophan. D genes are given only for firm matches. Rows give clone size only sometimes, using once, few, many, or a class for an expanded clone.

d_call: TRBD2
v_call: TRBV4-1
j_call: TRBJ2-3
clone_size: -
cdr3_nt: TGCGCCAGCAGCCCCGGGGTAGCGGGAGTCGGAGTCGCGACAGATACGCAGTATTTT
cdr3_aa: CASSPGVAGVGVATDTQYF

d_call: -
v_call: TRBV14
j_call: TRBJ1-5
clone_size: -
cdr3_nt: TGTGCCAGCAGCCAAAGAGGGAGCCTCGAAAATAGCAATCAGCCCCAGCATTTT
cdr3_aa: CASSQRGSLENSNQPQHF

d_call: TRBD2
v_call: TRBV28
j_call: TRBJ2-1
clone_size: many
cdr3_nt: TGTGCCAGCAGTTTATCAGCGGGAGGGCCAATCAATGAGCAGTTCTTC
cdr3_aa: CASSLSAGGPINEQFF

d_call: -
v_call: TRBV27
j_call: TRBJ2-7
clone_size: many
cdr3_nt: TGTGCCAGCAGTGCAAGGGGCCAGGGACTCTCCTACGAGCAGTACTTC
cdr3_aa: CASSARGQGLSYEQYF

d_call: TRBD1
v_call: TRBV5-1
j_call: TRBJ2-3
clone_size: many
cdr3_nt: TGCGCCAGCAGCTGGACAGGGGGAGCAGATACGCAGTATTTT
cdr3_aa: CASSWTGGADTQYF

d_call: -
v_call: TRBV28
j_call: TRBJ2-7
clone_size: -
cdr3_nt: TGTGCCAGCAGTTTTGGCAGCGGGACAGCCTACGAGCAGTACTTC
cdr3_aa: CASSFGSGTAYEQYF

d_call: -
v_call: TRBV11-2
j_call: TRBJ1-1
clone_size: few
cdr3_nt: TGTGCCAGCAGCTCCAGACGGAGGAACACTGAAGCTTTCTTT
cdr3_aa: CASSSRRRNTEAFF

d_call: TRBD1
v_call: TRBV27
j_call: TRBJ1-1
clone_size: many
cdr3_nt: TGTGCCAGCAGCTTGACAGGGATTACTGAAGCTTTCTTT
cdr3_aa: CASSLTGITEAFF

d_call: TRBD1
v_call: TRBV2
j_call: TRBJ1-4
clone_size: many
cdr3_nt: TGTGCCAGCAGGGGACAGGAGAATGAAAAACTGTTTTTT
cdr3_aa: CASRGQENEKLFF

d_call: -
v_call: TRBV7-2
j_call: TRBJ2-1
clone_size: -
cdr3_nt: TGTGCCAGCAGCCCAGTGGGAGGGGGCTACAATGAGCAGTTCTTC
cdr3_aa: CASSPVGGGYNEQFF

d_call: TRBD2
v_call: TRBV5-6
j_call: TRBJ2-2
clone_size: -
cdr3_nt: TGTGCCAGCAGCTACCCGGGACTAGCGTCCGGGGAGCTGTTTTTT
cdr3_aa: CASSYPGLASGELFF

d_call: -
v_call: TRBV25-1
j_call: TRBJ2-1
clone_size: few
cdr3_nt: TGTGCCAGCAGCCCGGGACTCACGAGGGATGAGCAGTTCTTC
cdr3_aa: CASSPGLTRDEQFF

d_call: TRBD1
v_call: TRBV28
j_call: TRBJ2-5
clone_size: -
cdr3_nt: TGTGCCAGCAGTATTACAGGGGGCCGGCAAGAGACCCAGTACTTC
cdr3_aa: CASSITGGRQETQYF

d_call: TRBD2
v_call: TRBV7-2
j_call: TRBJ2-1
clone_size: -
cdr3_nt: TGTGCCAGCAGCTATCACGGGACTAGCGGGAGGTCCGAGGCAAGTGAGCAATTCTTC
cdr3_aa: CASSYHGTSGRSEASEQFF

d_call: TRBD2
v_call: TRBV19
j_call: TRBJ2-2
clone_size: few
cdr3_nt: TGTGCCAGTAGTATCGTATCTAGCGGGACCTACACCGGGGAGCTGTTTTTT
cdr3_aa: CASSIVSSGTYTGELFF

d_call: -
v_call: TRBV3-1
j_call: TRBJ2-7
clone_size: -
cdr3_nt: TGTGCCAGCAGCCGGACAGCAATCCCCTCCTACGAGCAGTACTTC
cdr3_aa: CASSRTAIPSYEQYF

d_call: -
v_call: TRBV6-4
j_call: TRBJ2-1
clone_size: few
cdr3_nt: TGTGCCAGCAGTGACATTGCAGCGGACCTATACAATGAGCAGTTCTTC
cdr3_aa: CASSDIAADLYNEQFF

d_call: -
v_call: TRBV29-1
j_call: TRBJ2-3
clone_size: few
cdr3_nt: TGCAGCGTTGGTGGGGCAGATACGCAGTATTTT
cdr3_aa: CSVGGADTQYF

d_call: TRBD2
v_call: TRBV11-2
j_call: TRBJ2-1
clone_size: many
cdr3_nt: TGTGCCAGCAGCTTATCTATCTTGCGGGAGGGCAGCTCCTACAATGAGCAGTTCTTC
cdr3_aa: CASSLSILREGSSYNEQFF

d_call: -
v_call: TRBV7-2
j_call: TRBJ2-7
clone_size: many
cdr3_nt: TGTGCCAGCAGCTTATATCCCTTCTACGAGCAGTACTTC
cdr3_aa: CASSLYPFYEQYF

d_call: TRBD2
v_call: TRBV9
j_call: TRBJ2-1
clone_size: -
cdr3_nt: TGTGCCAGCAGCGTAGCAAGCGAGGGCGGGGGGGGTGAGCAGTTCTTC
cdr3_aa: CASSVASEGGGGEQFF

d_call: TRBD2
v_call: TRBV9
j_call: TRBJ2-1
clone_size: few
cdr3_nt: TGTGCCAGCAGCGTAGTCGCCGCTAGCGGGCCCACTGGGGCGTTCTTC
cdr3_aa: CASSVVAASGPTGAFF

d_call: -
v_call: TRBV5-1
j_call: TRBJ1-1
clone_size: many
cdr3_nt: TGCGCCAGCAGCTCTGCCGGACGGCCGAACACTGAAGCTTTCTTT
cdr3_aa: CASSSAGRPNTEAFF

d_call: -
v_call: TRBV30
j_call: TRBJ2-7
clone_size: few
cdr3_nt: TGTGCCTGGAGTGACCATACAAGCGAGCAGTACTTC
cdr3_aa: CAWSDHTSEQYF

d_call: -
v_call: TRBV7-2
j_call: TRBJ2-5
clone_size: -
cdr3_nt: TGTGCCAGCAGCCTGGAAATCCAAGAGACCCAGTACTTC
cdr3_aa: CASSLEIQETQYF

d_call: -
v_call: TRBV12-3/TRBV12-4
j_call: TRBJ2-7
clone_size: medium-sized
cdr3_nt: TGTGCCAGCAGTTCCCAGGGGCTTACCCTGGATTACGAGCAGTACTTC
cdr3_aa: CASSSQGLTLDYEQYF

d_call: -
v_call: TRBV18
j_call: TRBJ2-1
clone_size: many
cdr3_nt: TGTGCCAGCTCACCAGCGGGATACTCCTACAATGAGCAGTTCTTC
cdr3_aa: CASSPAGYSYNEQFF

d_call: -
v_call: TRBV5-6
j_call: TRBJ2-5
clone_size: many
cdr3_nt: TGTGCCAGCAGCCCCGCGGTCGAGGAGACCCAGTACTTC
cdr3_aa: CASSPAVEETQYF

d_call: -
v_call: TRBV6-1
j_call: TRBJ1-6
clone_size: -
cdr3_nt: TGTGCCAGCAGTGCCCCGGGGGGAACCCCCCTCCACTTT
cdr3_aa: CASSAPGGTPLHF

d_call: -
v_call: TRBV27
j_call: TRBJ2-6
clone_size: many
cdr3_nt: TGTGCCAGCAGCCAGGGCGGGTACGACTCTGGGGCCAACGTCCTGACTTTC
cdr3_aa: CASSQGGYDSGANVLTF

d_call: -
v_call: TRBV28
j_call: TRBJ2-2
clone_size: many
cdr3_nt: TGTGCCAGCTCGACAGCGAACACCGGGGAGCTGTTTTTT
cdr3_aa: CASSTANTGELFF

d_call: -
v_call: TRBV7-8
j_call: TRBJ2-5
clone_size: many
cdr3_nt: TGTGCCAGCACCATGGGGAGGATCAGACAAGAGACCCAGTACTTC
cdr3_aa: CASTMGRIRQETQYF

d_call: -
v_call: TRBV6-1
j_call: TRBJ1-1
clone_size: many
cdr3_nt: TGTGCCAGCAGTTCCGGGACATTGAACACTGAAGCTTTCTTT
cdr3_aa: CASSSGTLNTEAFF

d_call: -
v_call: TRBV10-2
j_call: TRBJ2-7
clone_size: few
cdr3_nt: TGCGCCAGCAGTGTGGCAGGTCATACCTCCTACGAGCAGTACTTC
cdr3_aa: CASSVAGHTSYEQYF

d_call: -
v_call: TRBV4-2
j_call: TRBJ1-1
clone_size: few
cdr3_nt: TGTGCCAGCAGCCAAGATCTTCTCGTCACTGAAGCTTTCTTT
cdr3_aa: CASSQDLLVTEAFF

d_call: TRBD2
v_call: TRBV7-2
j_call: TRBJ2-1
clone_size: many
cdr3_nt: TGTGCCAGCAGCACATACGGGGGGTACAATGAGCAGTTCTTC
cdr3_aa: CASSTYGGYNEQFF

d_call: TRBD1
v_call: TRBV20-1
j_call: TRBJ1-2
clone_size: few
cdr3_nt: TGCAGTGAGGACAGGAGGGATGGCTACACCTTC
cdr3_aa: CSEDRRDGYTF

d_call: TRBD2
v_call: TRBV3-1
j_call: TRBJ2-7
clone_size: -
cdr3_nt: TGTGCCAGCAGCCTTCTAGCGGTCCCCCCGAGCTCCTACGAGCAGTACTTC
cdr3_aa: CASSLLAVPPSSYEQYF

d_call: -
v_call: TRBV12-3/TRBV12-4
j_call: TRBJ2-3
clone_size: -
cdr3_nt: TGTGCCAGCAGTTTTGACGGCTTCACAGATACGCAGTATTTT
cdr3_aa: CASSFDGFTDTQYF

d_call: -
v_call: TRBV3-1
j_call: TRBJ2-3
clone_size: few
cdr3_nt: TGTGCCAGCAGCCAGTTACTTGTTGGGGGGAGCACAGATACGCAGTATTTT
cdr3_aa: CASSQLLVGGSTDTQYF

d_call: TRBD1
v_call: TRBV7-9
j_call: TRBJ2-3
clone_size: -
cdr3_nt: TGTGCCAGCAGGAGGACAGGGTCAGATACGCAGTATTTT
cdr3_aa: CASRRTGSDTQYF

d_call: -
v_call: TRBV6-5
j_call: TRBJ2-7
clone_size: few
cdr3_nt: TGTGCCAGCAGTTACTCGGGCAGTTCGAGGGGGTTTTCCTACGAGCAGTACTTC
cdr3_aa: CASSYSGSSRGFSYEQYF

d_call: -
v_call: TRBV3-1
j_call: TRBJ1-5
clone_size: many
cdr3_nt: TGTGCCAGCAGCCAGGCAGGGTTGGGTCAGCCCCAGCATTTT
cdr3_aa: CASSQAGLGQPQHF

d_call: -
v_call: TRBV28
j_call: TRBJ1-1
clone_size: many
cdr3_nt: TGTGCCAGCAGCTGGGGCTTGGGGGTAACTGAAGCTTTCTTT
cdr3_aa: CASSWGLGVTEAFF